This TCR beta chain was identified during a study of a mutant IDH1 vaccine in newly diagnosed glioma (dated by TCRdb to the early 2020s). Looking at the study overall: Patients were given eight vaccinations, in weeks 1, 3, 5, 7, 11, 15, 19 and 23, which matched visits V03 through V10. Before enrollment, patients had received standard therapy of radiotherapy alone, temozolomide alone, or radiochemotherapy with temozolomide; most received the combination. Peripheral blood was drawn at six visits: V03 (baseline), V05, V07, V10, V12 and V13. Longitudinal TCRB deep sequencing was done for fewer than 30 treated patients, wherever samples were available for exploratory analyses. Vaccination started 4-6 weeks after radiotherapy alone, or was given together with temozolomide cycles in the groups whose treatment included chemotherapy. Of the approximately 35 treated patients, 62.5% were male and 37.5% were female, and a mean age of approximately 40 years was recorded. Summary of the overall study and its limitations: Selection of PBMC samples for TCRB deep sequencing was based on availability. Immune responses induced by the vaccine were seen in 93.3% of patients across multiple MHC alleles. It was noted by the authors that analyses of patient blood samples could not be reproduced owing to sample limitations. Changes in the top peripheral T cell clonotypes picked up by TCRB sequencing did not appear to be linked to pseudoprogression.

Libraries were constructed by the immunoSEQ multiplex PCR assay. Following the manufacturer's protocol, the hsTCRB Kit was used to amplify rearranged TCR beta chain sequences. Sequencing of TCRB libraries was carried out on an Illumina MiSeq. Processing in the source paper ran as follows. The kit vendor's proprietary platform handled demultiplexing, trimming and gene mapping. This is the immuneACCESS table as TCRdb keeps it, with only in-frame sequences that have V and J called. A part of the clones is gone; compared with another copy, unresolved V genes explain less than half, and the rest is unexplained. For V, J and clone size, that table is used; D and trimming come from the DNA. This sample comprises just over 65,000 clones, about 87% of them detected only once. The ten largest clones capture about an eighth of the sample. V and J lose 3 bases and 0 bases, and a span of 3 bases separates them. The germline V gene specifies MGHRA as CDR1 and YSYEKL as CDR2. The CDR3 sequence holds 14 residues, the cysteine and phenylalanine included. The entry retains the CDR3 DNA only, 42 bases that are in frame from base 1.

This clone was seen only a few times. Its antigen specificity is not known. Within one base of it there is no much larger clone, and no base qualities were kept. The sample's time point label is to be understood as: week 23, last vaccination. Each vaccine dose, consisting of 300 ug of a 20-mer mutant IDH1 peptide in Montanide, was administered subcutaneously with topical imiquimod. Donors had newly diagnosed WHO grade 3 or 4 IDH1-mutant astrocytomas with loss of nuclear ATRX. The samples were drawn from NOA16, a multicentre, single-arm, open-label phase I trial in Germany that tested a mutant IDH1 peptide vaccine in humans for the first time. The DNeasy Blood and Tissue Kit was used to extract genomic DNA from EDTA blood for TCRB sequencing.

This sequence originates from a man between 18 and 35 years old with glioma. Here the chain combines TRBV4-1 and TRBJ2-6; the D gene cannot be named for sure. The sequencing here drew on PBMCs, taken from a glioma patient whose treatment included an IDH1 peptide vaccine. The DNA sequence follows: TGCGCCAGCAGCCATGTCTCTGGGGCCAACGTCCTGACTTTC. It codes for CASSHVSGANVLTF.